This entry describes one TCR beta chain. Combining a sample-barcoded 5' primer with a J-beta primer mix, a second PCR ran for 7 to 11 cycles. Using its own MiXCR run on the 5' RACE reads, TCRdb lists one record per CDR3 protein. Of around 1,900,000 distinct CDR3 sequences listed, about two fifths are singletons. The entry originates in a study of blood T cells in healthy people across ages. The CDR3 spans 15 residues. Trimming took off 4 bases at V and 5 bases at J, with 17 bases between the two ends. Specimen: blood. The chain joins TRBV12-3 or TRBV12-4 to TRBJ2-5; maybe TRBD2 (6 bases). The sequence was collected from a human donor in good health. CDR3 sequence (DNA): TGTGCCAGCAGTTCGGGACTTGCCGAGTTTGAGACCCAGTACTTC. Protein sequence: CASSSGLAEFETQYF.